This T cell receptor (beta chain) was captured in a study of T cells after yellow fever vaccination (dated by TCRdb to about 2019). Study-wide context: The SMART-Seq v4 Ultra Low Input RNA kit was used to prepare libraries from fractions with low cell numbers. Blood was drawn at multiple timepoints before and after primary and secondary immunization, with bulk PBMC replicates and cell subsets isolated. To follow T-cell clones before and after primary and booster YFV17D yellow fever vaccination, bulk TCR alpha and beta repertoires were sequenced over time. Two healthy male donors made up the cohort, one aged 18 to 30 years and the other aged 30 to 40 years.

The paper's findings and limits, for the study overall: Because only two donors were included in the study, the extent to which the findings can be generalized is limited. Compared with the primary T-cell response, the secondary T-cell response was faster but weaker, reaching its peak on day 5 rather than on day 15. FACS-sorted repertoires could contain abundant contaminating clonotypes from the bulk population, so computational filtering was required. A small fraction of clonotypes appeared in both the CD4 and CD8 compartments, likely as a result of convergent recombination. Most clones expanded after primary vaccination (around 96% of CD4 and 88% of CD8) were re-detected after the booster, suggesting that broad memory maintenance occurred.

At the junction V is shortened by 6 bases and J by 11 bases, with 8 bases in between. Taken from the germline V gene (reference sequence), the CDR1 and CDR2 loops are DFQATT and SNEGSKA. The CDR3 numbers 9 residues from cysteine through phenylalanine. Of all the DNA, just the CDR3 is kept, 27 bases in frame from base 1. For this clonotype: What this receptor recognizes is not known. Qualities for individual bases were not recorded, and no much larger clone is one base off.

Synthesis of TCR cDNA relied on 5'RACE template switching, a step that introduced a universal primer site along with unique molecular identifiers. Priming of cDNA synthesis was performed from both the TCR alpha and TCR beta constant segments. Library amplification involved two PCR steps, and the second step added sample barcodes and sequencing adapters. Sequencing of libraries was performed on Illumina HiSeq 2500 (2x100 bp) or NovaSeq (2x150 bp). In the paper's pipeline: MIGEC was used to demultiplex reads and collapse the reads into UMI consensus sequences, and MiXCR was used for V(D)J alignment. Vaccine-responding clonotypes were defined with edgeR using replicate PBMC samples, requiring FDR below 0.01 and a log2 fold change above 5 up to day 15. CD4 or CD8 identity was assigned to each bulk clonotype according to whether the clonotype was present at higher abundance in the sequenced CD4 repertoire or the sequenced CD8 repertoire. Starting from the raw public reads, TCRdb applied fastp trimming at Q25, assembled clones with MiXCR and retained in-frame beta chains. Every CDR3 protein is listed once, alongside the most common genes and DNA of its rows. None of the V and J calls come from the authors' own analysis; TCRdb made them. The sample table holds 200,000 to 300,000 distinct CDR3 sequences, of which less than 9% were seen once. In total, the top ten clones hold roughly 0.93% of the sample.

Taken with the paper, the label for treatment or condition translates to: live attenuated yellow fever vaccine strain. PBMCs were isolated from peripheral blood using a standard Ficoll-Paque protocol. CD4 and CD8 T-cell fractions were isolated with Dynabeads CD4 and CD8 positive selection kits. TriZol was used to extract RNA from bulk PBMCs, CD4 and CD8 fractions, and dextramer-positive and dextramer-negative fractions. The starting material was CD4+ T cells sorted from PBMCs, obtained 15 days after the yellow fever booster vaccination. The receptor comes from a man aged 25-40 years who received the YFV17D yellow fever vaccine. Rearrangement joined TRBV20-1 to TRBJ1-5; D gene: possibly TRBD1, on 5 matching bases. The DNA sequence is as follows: TGCAGTGCGGGACCGGCCCAGCATTTT. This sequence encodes CSAGPAQHF.